The 30 T cell receptor beta chains reported below all come from one sample, sequenced in a study of cytomegalovirus exposure and HLA in healthy donors. PCR involved 60 Vbeta and 13 Jbeta primers. Profiling relied on immunoSEQ multiplex PCR, and the TCRdb table lists in-frame clones only, not all of them. Of 200,000 to 300,000 clones listed, roughly 81% were seen once; the top ten hold 0.2% to 0.25%. Sequencing input: PBMCs. The receptors stem from a girl aged 2-15 years in good health and CMV-seronegative.

CDR3 protein: CATLQGRLATNEKLFF. The CDR3 region has the DNA TGCGCCACCCTGCAGGGGCGGCTTGCAACTAATGAAAAACTGTTTTTT. The J gene is TRBJ1-4, the V gene TRBV10-2; D may be TRBD1 (6 bases). The CDR3 runs to 16 residues. CDR1 and CDR2 from the germline V gene are WSHSY and SAAADI. V was trimmed by 10 bases and J by 0 bases, leaving 18 bases between them.

This clone was counted only a few times. J is TRBJ1-6 and V is TRBV27; D gene unclear. Germline V gene sequence: CDR1 MNHEY, CDR2 SMNVEV (reference sequence). Trimming stripped 2 bases from V and 9 bases from J, with 14 bases between. This CDR3 comprises 15 residues. CDR3 in DNA: TGTGCCAGCAGTTTACGGGATCCCGGTGGTTCACCCCTCCACTTT. The encoded protein is CASSLRDPGGSPLHF.

V is TRBV7-2 and J is TRBJ1-2; a weak D match, TRBD1 (5 bases). Trimming took 1 base from V and 4 from J, leaving 10 bases between them. Germline CDR1 is SGHTA and CDR2 is FQGNSA. The CDR3 consists of 14 residues. Written as DNA, the CDR3 is TGTGCCAGCAGCTTAGAGGCGGGGCCCTATGGCTACACCTTC. Amino acid sequence: CASSLEAGPYGYTF. Based on the CDR3 plus reference TRBV7-2 and TRBJ1-2, the full variable domain is GAGVSQSPSNKVTEKGKDVELRCDPISGHTALYWYRQSLGQGLEFLIYFQGNSAPDKSGLPSDRFSAERTGGSVSTLTIQRTQQEDSAVYLCASSLEAGPYGYTFGSGTRLTVV.

The V call is TRBV5-1, the J call TRBJ2-5, with D unclear. The assigned J gene may be wrong: the sequence end matches TRBJ2-7 better. The CDR3 is made up of 15 amino acids. Germline CDR1 SGHRS, CDR2 YFSETQ. In nucleotides, the CDR3 is TGCGCCAGCAGCTTGGGATCCAATAGCCACTACGAGCAGTACTTC. It specifies CASSLGSNSHYEQYF.

This sequence joins TRBV6-5 and TRBJ1-3; D may be TRBD1 (5 bases). Between the trimmed V and J ends, which lost 2 bases and 9 bases, there was a span of 8 bases. This CDR3 contains 12 residues. Germline assignment: CDR1 MNHEY and CDR2 SVGAGI. The CDR3 DNA sequence: TGTGCCAGCAGTTACGATGGGGCCACCATATATTTT. Its protein product is CASSYDGATIYF.

The CDR3 DNA reads as TGCGCCAGCAGCCAAGCAAACACGCGCACAGATACGCAGTATTTT. As protein: CASSQANTRTDTQYF. This rearrangement joins TRBV4-1 to TRBJ2-3; unclear D gene. Trimming stripped 1 base from V and 1 base from J, with 9 bases between. This CDR3 spans 15 amino acids. The germline V gene encodes CDR1 MGHRA and CDR2 YSYEKL.

The chain employs TRBV29-1 and TRBJ2-5; D gene unclear. The CDR3 has 13 amino acids. V shed 7 bases and J shed 2 bases, with 14 bases lying between them. Germline-derived CDR1 and CDR2 are SQVTM and ANQGSEA. Here the CDR3 DNA reads TGCAGCGATAGACCCGGGTCACAAGAGACCCAGTACTTC. It codes for CSDRPGSQETQYF.

V usage is TRBV10-3 and J usage is TRBJ2-7; TRBD2 matches 11 bases. J gave up 2 bases and V 8 bases, and 2 bases lay outside the gene matches. The length of the CDR3 is 13 residues. Germline V gene sequence: CDR1 ENHRY, CDR2 SYGVKD. In nucleotides, the CDR3 is TGTGCCATCGCGACTAGCGGGGCCTACGAGCAGTACTTC. Residues: CAIATSGAYEQYF.

This clone was recorded a few times. The J gene is TRBJ2-7, the V gene TRBV4-1; 8 bases fit TRBD2. Germline V gives CDR1 MGHRA, CDR2 YSYEKL. The CDR3 covers 16 residues. V was pared by 0 bases and J by 1 base, with 5 bases of the junction left unmatched. DNA of the CDR3: TGCGCCAGCAGCCAAGAAGGGACTAGAAATTCCTACGAGCAGTACTTC. Its translation: CASSQEGTRNSYEQYF.

The chain uses TRBV15 and TRBJ2-7; TRBD1 might be the D (6 bases). V lost 0 bases and J lost 3, with 9 bases in between. This CDR3 region has 14 residues. Germline lookup yields CDR1 LNHNV and CDR2 YYDKDF (reference sequence). The CDR3 loop reads CATSRDVGGYEQYF. The CDR3 nucleotides are TGTGCCACCAGCAGAGATGTAGGGGGCTACGAGCAGTACTTC.

This clone has a single count. The genes are TRBV30 and TRBJ1-1; no clear D gene. Trimming left V 0 bases short and J 2 bases short, with 7 bases between. The CDR3 spans 13 residues. The germline gives CDR1 GTSNPN, CDR2 SVGIG (reference sequence). CDR3 sequence reads: CAWSVRTNTEAFF. The CDR3 DNA is TGTGCCTGGAGTGTAAGAACAAACACTGAAGCTTTCTTT.

The J gene is TRBJ1-2, the V gene TRBV30, with 7 bases fitting TRBD1. The germline V gene encodes CDR1 GTSNPN and CDR2 SVGIG (reference sequence). V shed 1 base, J shed 0 bases, and the junction held 20 bases outside the gene matches. The CDR3 runs 20 residues. As DNA, the CDR3 is TGTGCCTGGAGTGGACTCCCGGACAGGCACCCCATCCTACCTAACTATGGCTACACCTTC. This codes for CAWSGLPDRHPILPNYGYTF.

The DNA for the CDR3 is TGTGCCAGCAGCTTGGGATTAGCGGGGGGGCAGACAGATACGCAGTATTTT. Translated: CASSLGLAGGQTDTQYF. The chain combines TRBV5-4 with TRBJ2-3; 11 bases map to TRBD2. Per germline, CDR1 SGHNT and CDR2 YYREEE (reference sequence). The CDR3 sequence is 17 residues long. J gave up 3 bases and V 0 bases, and 6 bases lay outside the gene matches.

The J gene is TRBJ1-1, the V gene TRBV6-1; D is ambiguous. This CDR3 is 13 amino acids long. Germline lookup yields CDR1 MNHNS and CDR2 SASEGT. Trimming left V 8 bases short and J 0 bases short, with 10 bases between. Here the CDR3 reads CASSRVVNTEAFF. As DNA, the CDR3 is TGTGCCAGCTCGAGGGTTGTGAACACTGAAGCTTTCTTT.

Only one count was recorded for this clone. The V and J genes are TRBV2 and TRBJ2-7; possibly TRBD1 for D (6 bases). The V end lost 6 bases, the J end lost 4 bases, and 22 bases lay between the germline ends. The germline CDR1 and CDR2 sequences are SNHLY and FYNNEI. The CDR3 runs 16 residues. The CDR3 bases are TGTGCCAGCAGAGACCCGTTAGGCCAGGGGTGGTACGAGCAGTACTTC. It translates to CASRDPLGQGWYEQYF.

This clone was counted a single time. This chain connects TRBV9 to TRBJ2-7; the match to TRBD2 covers 13 bases. The V and J ends lost 4 bases and 5 bases, in that order; junction bases with no gene match: 9. Germline CDR1 and CDR2: SGDLS and YYNGEE. This CDR3 region has 16 residues. CDR3 protein: CASSPFWTSGGNEQYF. The CDR3, as DNA: TGTGCCAGCAGCCCCTTTTGGACTAGCGGGGGAAACGAGCAGTACTTC.

This clone was detected a few times. This chain's CDR3 is CASSVEGQGNTIYF. The CDR3 DNA sequence: TGTGCCAGCAGCGTAGAGGGACAGGGAAACACCATATATTTT. J is TRBJ1-3 and V is TRBV9; 7 bases align to TRBD1. V trimming: 0 bases; J trimming: 4 bases; junction bases outside the gene matches: 1. Germline V gene data show CDR1 as SGDLS and CDR2 as YYNGEE. The CDR3 covers 14 residues.

In DNA form, the CDR3 reads TGTGCCAGCAGCCCCCTGGGGGTGGCGGGGGCTAACAATGAGCAGTTCTTC. Amino acid sequence: CASSPLGVAGANNEQFF. The chain carries TRBV7-2 and TRBJ2-1; perhaps TRBD2 as D (7 bases). The CDR3 covers 17 residues. Trimming shortened V by 5 bases and J by 5 bases, and 22 bases separated the two germline ends. The germline gives CDR1 SGHTA, CDR2 FQGNSA.

In the case of this clone: Other DNA sequences in this specimen translate into the identical CDR3. The J gene is TRBJ1-1, the V gene TRBV5-4; tentative D call: TRBD1 (5 bases). This CDR3 has 13 residues. CDR1 is SGHNT, CDR2 YYREEE, per germline (reference sequence). Trimming pared 2 bases from V and 1 base from J, leaving 6 bases between. The CDR3: CASSFDRNTEAFF. DNA for the CDR3: TGTGCCAGCAGCTTCGACAGGAACACTGAAGCTTTCTTT.

The rearrangement uses TRBV5-1 and TRBJ2-7, with 12 nucleotides matching TRBD2. The CDR3 sequence is 15 residues long. After removal of 4 bases from V and 3 bases from J, the junction contained 5 bases not matched to a gene. Germline CDR1 SGHRS, CDR2 YFSETQ. CDR3: CASSDLAGGYYEQYF. Written as DNA, the CDR3 is TGCGCCAGCAGCGACCTAGCGGGAGGGTACTACGAGCAGTACTTC.

This rearrangement joins TRBV5-1 to TRBJ2-3; D is possibly TRBD1 (6 bases). Germline V lookup: CDR1 SGHRS, CDR2 YFSETQ. CDR3 length: 14 amino acids. Trimming stripped 4 bases from V and 3 bases from J, with 12 bases between. Here the CDR3 reads CASSRRQETDTQYF. CDR3 DNA: TGCGCCAGCAGCCGCCGACAGGAGACAGATACGCAGTATTTT.

The chain employs TRBV9 and TRBJ2-7, with 7 positions matching TRBD2. Germline CDR1 is SGDLS and CDR2 is YYNGEE. The CDR3 consists of 15 residues. The V segment lost 0 bases and the J segment 0 bases; nucleotides outside the gene matches: 3. For the CDR3, the DNA is TGTGCCAGCAGCGTAGCGGCTAGCGGCTCCTACGAGCAGTACTTC. It yields the protein CASSVAASGSYEQYF.

The sample holds a few counts of this clone. CDR3: CASSQGSGTANQPQHF. The CDR3 DNA reads as TGCGCCAGCAGCCAAGGCTCCGGGACAGCCAATCAGCCCCAGCATTTT. This chain links TRBV4-1 with TRBJ1-5; 7 bases are shared with TRBD1. The trim removed 1 base at V and 3 bases at J, leaving 6 bases unmatched. CDR1 and CDR2 from the germline V gene are MGHRA and YSYEKL. The CDR3 extends over 16 amino acids.

This rearrangement joins TRBV7-9 to TRBJ2-7; no firm D call. Germline CDR1 and CDR2: SEHNR and FQNEAQ (reference sequence). Trimming took 4 bases from V and 3 from J, leaving 7 bases between them. There are 12 residues in the CDR3. For the CDR3, the DNA is TGTGCCAGCAGCTCCTTAATCTACGAGCAGTACTTC. It is translated as CASSSLIYEQYF.

This clone has just a few counts. This chain connects TRBV6-6 to TRBJ1-4; no clear D. Germline CDR1 is MNHNY and CDR2 is SVGAGI (reference sequence). This CDR3 is 15 amino acids long. Trimming shortened V by 4 bases and J by 7 bases, and 16 bases separated the two germline ends. The CDR3 sequence is CASSSPRGSSEKLFF. The CDR3 DNA reads TGTGCCAGCAGTTCCCCTCGGGGATCATCTGAAAAACTGTTTTTT.

Only a few counts were recorded for this clone. This chain joins TRBV7-9 and TRBJ2-7, with TRBD1 matching 9 bases. Germline V gene data show CDR1 as SEHNR and CDR2 as FQNEAQ (reference sequence). With V trimmed by 1 base and J by 3 bases, 16 bases remained unmatched. The CDR3 is 19 residues long. The CDR3 DNA reads TGTGCCAGCAGCTTAGGGGGAGGGCGGGACAGGGTCGTTTTCTACGAGCAGTACTTC. Its protein is CASSLGGGRDRVVFYEQYF.

The chain employs TRBV20-1 and TRBJ2-2, with unresolved D. In germline, CDR1 is DFQATT, CDR2 SNEGSKA (reference sequence). Trimming stripped 5 bases from V and 4 bases from J, with 5 bases between. There are 11 residues in the CDR3. DNA of the CDR3: TGCAGTGCTTTAGTCACCGGGGAGCTGTTTTTT. Amino acids: CSALVTGELFF.

This clone has just a few counts. V usage is TRBV30 and J usage is TRBJ2-2; D gene unclear. Per the germline V gene, CDR1 is GTSNPN and CDR2 is SVGIG (reference sequence). The CDR3 is made up of 14 amino acids. Trimming cost V 3 bases and J 2 bases, with 10 bases left between them. The CDR3 DNA reads TGTGCCTGGAGGTTAAACAGTAACACCGGGGAGCTGTTTTTT. This translates into CAWRLNSNTGELFF.

The chain carries TRBV29-1 and TRBJ1-1; no clear D. The length of the CDR3 is 13 residues. The germline gives CDR1 SQVTM, CDR2 ANQGSEA. Trimming left V 3 bases short and J 0 bases short, with 8 bases between. DNA of the CDR3: TGCAGCGTTGAGAGGCGGATGAACACTGAAGCTTTCTTT. Its translation is CSVERRMNTEAFF. Together with reference TRBV29-1 and TRBJ1-1, the CDR3 gives the full variable domain: SAVISQKPSRDICQRGTSLTIQCQVDSQVTMMFWYRQQPGQSLTLIATANQGSEATYESGFVIDKFPISRPNLTFSTLTVSNMSPEDSSIYLCSVERRMNTEAFFGQGTRLTVV.

This rearrangement joins TRBV6-1 to TRBJ2-7, with D perhaps matching TRBD2 (6 bases). CDR1 MNHNS and CDR2 SASEGT come from the germline V gene. V was trimmed by 4 bases and J by 2 bases, leaving 21 bases between them. This CDR3 has 17 amino acids. CDR3 nucleotides: TGTGCCAGCAGTGTTCCCACAAACTGGGACTCGGCCTACGAGCAGTACTTC. This sequence encodes CASSVPTNWDSAYEQYF.